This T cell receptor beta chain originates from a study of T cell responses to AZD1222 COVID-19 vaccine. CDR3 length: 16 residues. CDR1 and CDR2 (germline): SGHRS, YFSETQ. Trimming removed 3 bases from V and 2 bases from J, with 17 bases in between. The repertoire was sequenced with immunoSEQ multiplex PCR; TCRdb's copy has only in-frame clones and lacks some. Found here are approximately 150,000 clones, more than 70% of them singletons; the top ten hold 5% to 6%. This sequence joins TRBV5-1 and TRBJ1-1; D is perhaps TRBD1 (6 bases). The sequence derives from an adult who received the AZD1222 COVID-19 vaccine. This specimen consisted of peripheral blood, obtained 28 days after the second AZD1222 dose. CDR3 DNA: TGCGCCAGCAGCTCAACACCGGGACACAAAAACACTGAAGCTTTCTTT. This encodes CASSSTPGHKNTEAFF.